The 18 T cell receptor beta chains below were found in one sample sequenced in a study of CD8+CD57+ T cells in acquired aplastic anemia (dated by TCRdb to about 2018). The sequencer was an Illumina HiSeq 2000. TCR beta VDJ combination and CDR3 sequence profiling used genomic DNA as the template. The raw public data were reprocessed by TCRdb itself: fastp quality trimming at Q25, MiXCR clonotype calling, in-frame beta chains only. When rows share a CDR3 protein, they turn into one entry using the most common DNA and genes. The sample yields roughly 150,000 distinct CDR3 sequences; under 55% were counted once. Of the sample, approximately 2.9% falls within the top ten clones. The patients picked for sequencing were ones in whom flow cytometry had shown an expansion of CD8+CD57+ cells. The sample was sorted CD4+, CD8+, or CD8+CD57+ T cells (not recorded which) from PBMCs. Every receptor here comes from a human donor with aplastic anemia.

The CDR3 is CASTYRVGGSPLHF. The CDR3 bases are TGTGCCAGTACGTACAGGGTAGGTGGTTCACCCCTCCACTTT. The chain employs TRBV28 and TRBJ1-6, with D perhaps matching TRBD1 (6 bases). With 9 bases removed from V and 9 bases from J, the gap between germline ends came to 18 bases. The CDR3 runs to 14 residues. Germline lookup yields CDR1 MDHEN and CDR2 SYDVKM.

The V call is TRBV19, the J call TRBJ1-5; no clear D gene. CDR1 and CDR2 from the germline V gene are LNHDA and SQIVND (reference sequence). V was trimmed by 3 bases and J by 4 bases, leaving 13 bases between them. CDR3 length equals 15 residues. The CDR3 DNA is TGTGCCAGTAGTATCGGGCGGCGGGGAAATCAGCCCCAGCATTTT. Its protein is CASSIGRRGNQPQHF. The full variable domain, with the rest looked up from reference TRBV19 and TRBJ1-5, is DGGITQSPKYLFRKEGQNVTLSCEQNLNHDAMYWYRQDPGQGLRLIYYSQIVNDFQKGDIAEGYSVSREKKESFPLTVTSAQKNPTAFYLCASSIGRRGNQPQHFGDGTRLSIL.

DNA for the CDR3: TGTGCCAGCAGTGAAGCCGGCACATTCGTAGGCTACACCTTC. Its translation is CASSEAGTFVGYTF. The chain is built from TRBV6-1 and TRBJ1-2, with D unresolved. The germline CDR1 and CDR2 sequences are MNHNS and SASEGT. With 0 bases removed from V and 8 bases from J, the gap between germline ends came to 13 bases. The CDR3 is made up of 14 amino acids.

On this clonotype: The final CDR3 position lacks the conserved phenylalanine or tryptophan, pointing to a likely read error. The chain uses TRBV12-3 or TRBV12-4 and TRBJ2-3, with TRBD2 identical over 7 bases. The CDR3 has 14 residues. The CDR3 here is CTSSLYGLEGTQYL. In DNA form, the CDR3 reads TGTACCAGCAGTCTCTACGGACTAGAAGGTACGCAGTATCTT.

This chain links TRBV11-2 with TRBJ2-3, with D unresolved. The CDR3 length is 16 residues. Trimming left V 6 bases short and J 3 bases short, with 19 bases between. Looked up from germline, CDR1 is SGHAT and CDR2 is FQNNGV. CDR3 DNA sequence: TGTGCCAGCAGACCTAAGGTCGGTCTGGGGACAGATACGCAGTATTTT. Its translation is CASRPKVGLGTDTQYF.

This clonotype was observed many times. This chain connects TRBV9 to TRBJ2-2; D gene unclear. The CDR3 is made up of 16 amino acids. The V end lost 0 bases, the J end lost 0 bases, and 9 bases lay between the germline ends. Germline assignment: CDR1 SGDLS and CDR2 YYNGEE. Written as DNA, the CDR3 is TGTGCCAGCAGCGTAGAGGGTAGCTCGAACACCGGGGAGCTGTTTTTT. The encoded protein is CASSVEGSSNTGELFF.

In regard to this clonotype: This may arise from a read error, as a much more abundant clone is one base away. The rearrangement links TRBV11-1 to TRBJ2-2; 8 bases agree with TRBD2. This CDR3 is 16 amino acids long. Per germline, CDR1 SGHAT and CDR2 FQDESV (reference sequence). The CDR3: CASSLGNSGISGKLFF. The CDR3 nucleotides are TGTGCCAGCAGCTTGGGTAATAGCGGGATTTCCGGGAAGCTGTTTTTT.

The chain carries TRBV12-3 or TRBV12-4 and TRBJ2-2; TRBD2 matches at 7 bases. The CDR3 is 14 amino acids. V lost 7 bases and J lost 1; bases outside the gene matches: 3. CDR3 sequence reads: CASTSGENTGELFF. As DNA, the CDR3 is TGTGCCAGCACGAGCGGGGAGAACACCGGGGAGCTGTTTTTT.

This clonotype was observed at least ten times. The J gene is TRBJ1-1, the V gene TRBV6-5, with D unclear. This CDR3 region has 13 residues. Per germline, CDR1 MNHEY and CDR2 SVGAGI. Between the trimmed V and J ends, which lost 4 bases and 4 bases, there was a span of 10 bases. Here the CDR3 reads CASSSGRATEAFF. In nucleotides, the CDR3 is TGTGCCAGCAGTTCCGGCAGAGCCACTGAAGCTTTCTTT.

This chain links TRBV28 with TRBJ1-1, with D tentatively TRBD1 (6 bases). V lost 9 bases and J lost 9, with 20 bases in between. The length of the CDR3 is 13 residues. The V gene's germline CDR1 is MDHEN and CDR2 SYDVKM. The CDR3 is CASLYPTGQKAFF. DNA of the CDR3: TGTGCCAGTCTCTACCCGACAGGTCAGAAAGCTTTCTTT.

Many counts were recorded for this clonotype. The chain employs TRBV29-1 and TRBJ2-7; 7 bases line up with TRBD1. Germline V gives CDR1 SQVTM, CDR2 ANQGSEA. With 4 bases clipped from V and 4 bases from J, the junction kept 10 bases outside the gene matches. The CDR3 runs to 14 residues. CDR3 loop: CSVVDRDRGYEQYF. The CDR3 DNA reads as TGCAGCGTTGTTGACCGGGACAGAGGGTACGAGCAGTACTTC.

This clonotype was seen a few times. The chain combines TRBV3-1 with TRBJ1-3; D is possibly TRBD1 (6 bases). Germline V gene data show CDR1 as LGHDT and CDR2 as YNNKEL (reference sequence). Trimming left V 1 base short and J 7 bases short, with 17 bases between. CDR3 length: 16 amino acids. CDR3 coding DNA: TGTGCCAGCAGCCAAGTCACTGGGGGCCTCGGGAACACCATATATTTT. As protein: CASSQVTGGLGNTIYF.

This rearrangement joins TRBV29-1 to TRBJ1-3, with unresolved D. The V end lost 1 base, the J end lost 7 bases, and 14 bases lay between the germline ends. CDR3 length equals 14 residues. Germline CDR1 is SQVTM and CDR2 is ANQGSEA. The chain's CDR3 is CSVEVTGDENTIYF. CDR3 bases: TGCAGCGTTGAAGTAACCGGCGATGAGAACACCATATATTTT.

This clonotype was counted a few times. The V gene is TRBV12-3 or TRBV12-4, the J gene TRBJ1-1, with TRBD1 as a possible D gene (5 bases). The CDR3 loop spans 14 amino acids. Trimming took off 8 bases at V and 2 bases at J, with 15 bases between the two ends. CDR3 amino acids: CASGFRQTNTEAFF. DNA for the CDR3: TGTGCCAGCGGGTTCCGACAGACTAACACTGAAGCTTTCTTT.

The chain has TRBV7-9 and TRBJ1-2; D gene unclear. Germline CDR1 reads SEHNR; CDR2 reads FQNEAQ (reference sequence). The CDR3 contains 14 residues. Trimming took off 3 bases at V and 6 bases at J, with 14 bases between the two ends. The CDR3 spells CASSFKGPTHGYTF. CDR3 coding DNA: TGTGCCAGCAGCTTCAAAGGCCCGACCCATGGCTACACCTTC.

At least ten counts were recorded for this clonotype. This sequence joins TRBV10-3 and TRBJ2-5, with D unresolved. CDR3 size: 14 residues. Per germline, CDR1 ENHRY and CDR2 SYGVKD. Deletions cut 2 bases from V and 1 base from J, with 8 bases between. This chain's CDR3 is CAISEPGSQETQYF. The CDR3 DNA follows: TGTGCCATCAGTGAGCCGGGCAGCCAAGAGACCCAGTACTTC.

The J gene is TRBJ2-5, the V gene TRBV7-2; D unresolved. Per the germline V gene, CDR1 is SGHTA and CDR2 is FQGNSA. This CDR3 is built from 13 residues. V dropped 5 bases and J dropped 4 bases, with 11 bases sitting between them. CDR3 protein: CASSPARAETQYF. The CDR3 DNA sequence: TGTGCCAGCAGCCCCGCCCGGGCAGAGACCCAGTACTTC. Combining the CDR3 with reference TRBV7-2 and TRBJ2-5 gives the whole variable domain GAGVSQSPSNKVTEKGKDVELRCDPISGHTALYWYRQSLGQGLEFLIYFQGNSAPDKSGLPSDRFSAERTGGSVSTLTIQRTQQEDSAVYLCASSPARAETQYFGPGTRLLVL.

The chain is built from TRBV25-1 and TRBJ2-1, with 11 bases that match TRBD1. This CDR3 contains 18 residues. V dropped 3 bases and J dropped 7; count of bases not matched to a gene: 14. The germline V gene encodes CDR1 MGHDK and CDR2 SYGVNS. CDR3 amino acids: CASSEVAGQGDRGNEQFF. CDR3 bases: TGTGCCAGCAGTGAGGTAGCGGGACAGGGGGACCGTGGTAATGAGCAGTTCTTC.